The clone carrying this T cell receptor beta chain was picked up a small number of times. CDR3 length: 12 residues. Per the germline V gene, CDR1 is LGHDT and CDR2 is YNNKEL (reference sequence). V was pared by 1 base and J by 6 bases, with 4 bases between. The data stem from a study of blood T cell repertoires in COVID-19. Study at large: Samples came from the United States, Italy and Spain, spanning acute and convalescent COVID-19.

As handled by the study authors: Researchers report that nucleated cell counts were estimated from reference gene primer amplification. Sequencing used immunoSEQ multiplex PCR; TCRdb keeps in-frame clones, though not all of them. The V and J calls and clone size come from that table; D and trimming were worked out from the DNA. The table records about 180,000 clones, over 90% of them present only once. The clonotype was recovered from a man aged 45-65 years with acute or convalescent COVID-19. The sequencing input was peripheral blood. J is TRBJ1-5 and V is TRBV3-1 (or the pseudogene TRBV3-2), with D hard to call. Here the CDR3 DNA reads TGTGCCAGCAGCCAAGGGGCTCAGCCCCAGCATTTT. This codes for CASSQGAQPQHF.